This TCR beta chain was sequenced during a study of T-cell memory formation after mild COVID-19. The germline gives CDR1 LNHNV, CDR2 YYDKDF (reference sequence). The CDR3 is 14 amino acids. Trimming took off 3 bases at V and 3 bases at J, with 11 bases between the two ends. It was 5'RACE with constant-segment primers that produced the TCR alpha and TCR beta cDNA libraries, which carried sample barcodes and UMIs. TCRdb processed the 5' RACE reads anew with MiXCR; each CDR3 protein has one entry. The table lists under 400,000 distinct CDR3 sequences, around 21% of them singletons. This clonotype was seen once.

The sequence was collected from an adult woman who had mild COVID-19 (a few samples of this study predate the infection). Cell type and time point are not known. Material for sequencing was PBMCs or a T cell subset sorted from them (not recorded which). The chain recombines TRBV15 with TRBJ1-1, with D possibly being TRBD1 (6 bases). CDR3 region: CATSSDWGHTEAFF. The CDR3 DNA sequence: TGTGCCACCAGCAGTGACTGGGGGCACACTGAAGCTTTCTTT.